A few counts support the clone carrying this T cell receptor beta chain. Aged 18 to 65, the patients with hyperthyroidism had under 2 months' duration and were newly diagnosed. Certain patients, namely those with other autoimmune diseases, uncontrolled infections, pregnancy or lactation, were excluded. The sample originates from a study of Graves' ophthalmopathy and Graves' hyperthyroidism. As for the study in general: There was a collection of peripheral blood at initial diagnosis, before any treatment.

The CDR3 runs 13 residues. Germline V gene data show CDR1 as DFQATT and CDR2 as SNEGSKA (reference sequence). RNA transcripts served as template for amplifying TCR beta CDR3 sequences. The authors performed first-round RT-PCR with HTBI primers and then a second-round multiplex PCR. MiXCR, run by TCRdb on the multiplex PCR reads, gives a single entry per CDR3 protein. The sample lists about 380,000 distinct CDR3 sequences, approximately 15% seen once, with around 7% in the top ten. The clonotype was recovered from a woman aged 18-35 years with stable Graves' hyperthyroidism. The chain couples TRBV20-1 to TRBJ1-5; D is unresolved. The sequencing sample was made of peripheral blood. CDR3 in amino acids: CSALTDSNQPQHF. The DNA of the CDR3 is TGCAGCGCCTTGACGGATAGCAATCAGCCCCAGCATTTT.